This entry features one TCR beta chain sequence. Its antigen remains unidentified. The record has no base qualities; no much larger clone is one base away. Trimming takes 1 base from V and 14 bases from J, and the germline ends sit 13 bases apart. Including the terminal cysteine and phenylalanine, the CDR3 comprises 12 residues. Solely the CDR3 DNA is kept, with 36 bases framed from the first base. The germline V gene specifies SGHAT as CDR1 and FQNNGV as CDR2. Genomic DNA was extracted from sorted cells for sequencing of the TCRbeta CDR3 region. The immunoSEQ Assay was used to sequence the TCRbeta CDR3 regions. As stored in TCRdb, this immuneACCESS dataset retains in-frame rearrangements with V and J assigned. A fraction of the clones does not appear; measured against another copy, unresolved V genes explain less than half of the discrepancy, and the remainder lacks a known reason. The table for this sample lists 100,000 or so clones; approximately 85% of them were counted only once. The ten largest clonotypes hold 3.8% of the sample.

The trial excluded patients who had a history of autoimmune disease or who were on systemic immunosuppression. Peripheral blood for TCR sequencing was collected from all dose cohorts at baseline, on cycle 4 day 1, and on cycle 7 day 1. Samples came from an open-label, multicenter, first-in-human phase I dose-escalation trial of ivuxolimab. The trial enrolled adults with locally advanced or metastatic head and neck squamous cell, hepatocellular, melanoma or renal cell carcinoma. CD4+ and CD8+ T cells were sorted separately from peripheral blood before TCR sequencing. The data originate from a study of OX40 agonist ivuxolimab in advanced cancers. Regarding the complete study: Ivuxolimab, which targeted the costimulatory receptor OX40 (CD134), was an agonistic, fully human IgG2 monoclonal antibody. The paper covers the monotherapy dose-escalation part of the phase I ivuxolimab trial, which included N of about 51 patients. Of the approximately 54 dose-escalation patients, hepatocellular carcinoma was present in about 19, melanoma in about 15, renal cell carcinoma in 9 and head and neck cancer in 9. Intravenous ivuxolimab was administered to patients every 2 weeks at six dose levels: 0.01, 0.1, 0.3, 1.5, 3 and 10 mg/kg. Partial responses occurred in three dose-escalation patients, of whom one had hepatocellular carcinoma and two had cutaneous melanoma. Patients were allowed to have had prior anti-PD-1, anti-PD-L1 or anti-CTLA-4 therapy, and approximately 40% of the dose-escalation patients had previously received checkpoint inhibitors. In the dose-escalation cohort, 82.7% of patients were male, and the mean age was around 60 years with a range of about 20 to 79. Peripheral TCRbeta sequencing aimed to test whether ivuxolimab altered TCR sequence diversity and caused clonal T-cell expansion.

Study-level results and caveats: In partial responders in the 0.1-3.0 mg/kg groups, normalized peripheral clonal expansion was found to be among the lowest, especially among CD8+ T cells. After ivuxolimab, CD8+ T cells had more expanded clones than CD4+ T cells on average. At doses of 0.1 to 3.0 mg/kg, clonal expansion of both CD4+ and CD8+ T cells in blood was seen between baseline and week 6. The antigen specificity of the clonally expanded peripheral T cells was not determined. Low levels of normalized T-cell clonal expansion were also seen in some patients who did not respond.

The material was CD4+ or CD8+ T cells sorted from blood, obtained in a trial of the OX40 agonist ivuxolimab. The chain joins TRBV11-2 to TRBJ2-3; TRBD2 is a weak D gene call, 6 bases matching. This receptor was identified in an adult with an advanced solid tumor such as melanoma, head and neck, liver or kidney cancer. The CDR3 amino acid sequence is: CASSLASIAVYF. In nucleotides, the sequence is TGTGCCAGCAGCTTAGCTTCGATAGCGGTGTATTTT.